Listed below are T cell receptor beta chains from one sample, sequenced in a study of long-term antiretroviral therapy in people with HIV. Profiled with immunoSEQ multiplex PCR; TCRdb holds only in-frame clones, not every one. This table has around 28,000 clones, roughly 83% appearing once. The sample consisted of unsorted PBMCs, taken 2.7 to 2.8 years after starting antiretroviral therapy. These receptors originate from a man aged 25 to 40 with HIV. CDR3s include the opening cysteine and the closing phenylalanine or tryptophan. Fields, in order: V gene, CDR3 protein.

TRBV7-6 | CASSLDRGSEQYF
TRBV7-8 | CASSLGGPTEAFF
TRBV4-1 | CASGQVGSGANVLTF
TRBV5-6 | CASSSQGSYEQYF
TRBV14 | CASSRQGGRTDTQYF
TRBV19 | CASSPAQQDTQYF
TRBV28 | CASSLGTGGLEAFF
TRBV29-1 | CSVAVGSYEQYF
TRBV18 | CASKTTGNQPQHF
TRBV5-1 | CASSQDRTYEQYF
TRBV11-2 | CASSLVTAYLNTGELFF
TRBV7-9 | CASSLDSGLKTGELFF
TRBV7-2 | CASSRRGGGATDTQYF
TRBV6-5 | CASSYPGGLKTQYF
TRBV7-3 | CASSLAVSYNEQFF